This T cell receptor (beta chain) is from a study of identical twins. Study conclusions and caveats: Cord blood's abundant beta clonotypes had fewer insertions, unlike memory repertoires.

Unique molecular identifiers were in the cDNA, with template-switch universal primer binding. TCRdb ran MiXCR on the 5' RACE reads and lists one entry per CDR3 protein. The data hold 450,000 or so distinct CDR3 sequences, with approximately 18% observed a single time. In its sample, this clonotype was seen a few times. Its specificity is not known. Germline V CDR1 and CDR2: SGHVS, FQNEAQ. The CDR3 consists of 13 residues. Trimming took 1 base from V and 2 from J, leaving 6 bases between them. Healthy Caucasians were all of the donors. The sequencing input was naive T cells sorted from blood. This clonotype was obtained from a man aged 50-59 years in good health. The rearrangement uses TRBV7-8 and TRBJ2-7; unclear D gene. The CDR3 nucleotides are TGTGCCAGCAGCTTAGAGAAAGCCTACGAGCAGTACTTC. It translates to CASSLEKAYEQYF.